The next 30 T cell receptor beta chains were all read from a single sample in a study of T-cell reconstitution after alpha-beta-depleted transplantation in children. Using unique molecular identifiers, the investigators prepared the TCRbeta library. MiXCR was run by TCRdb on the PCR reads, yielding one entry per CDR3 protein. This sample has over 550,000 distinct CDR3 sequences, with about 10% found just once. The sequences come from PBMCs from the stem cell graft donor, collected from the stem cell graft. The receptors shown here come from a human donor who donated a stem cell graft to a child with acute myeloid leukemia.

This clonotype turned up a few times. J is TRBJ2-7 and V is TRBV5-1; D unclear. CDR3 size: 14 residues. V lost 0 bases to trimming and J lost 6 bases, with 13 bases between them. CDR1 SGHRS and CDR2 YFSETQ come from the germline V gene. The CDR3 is CASSLAPEASEQYF. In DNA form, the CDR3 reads TGCGCCAGCAGCTTGGCCCCAGAAGCCTCCGAGCAGTACTTC. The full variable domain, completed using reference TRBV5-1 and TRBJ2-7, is KAGVTQTPRYLIKTRGQQVTLSCSPISGHRSVSWYQQTPGQGLQFLFEYFSETQRNKGNFPGRFSGRQFSNSRSEMNVSTLELGDSALYLCASSLAPEASEQYFGPGTRLTVT.

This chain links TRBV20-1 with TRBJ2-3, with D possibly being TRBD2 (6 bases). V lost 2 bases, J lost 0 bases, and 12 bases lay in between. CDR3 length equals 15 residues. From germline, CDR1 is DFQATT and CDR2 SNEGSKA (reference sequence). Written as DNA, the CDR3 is TGCAGTGCTAGACCCGGGCTAGCGAGCACAGATACGCAGTATTTT. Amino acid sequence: CSARPGLASTDTQYF.

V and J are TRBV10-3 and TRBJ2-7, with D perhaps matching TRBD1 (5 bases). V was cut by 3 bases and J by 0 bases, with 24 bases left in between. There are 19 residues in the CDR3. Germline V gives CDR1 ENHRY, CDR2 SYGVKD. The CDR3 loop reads CAISESSPVGQGTSYEQYF. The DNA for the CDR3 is TGTGCCATCAGTGAATCCTCCCCGGTCGGGCAGGGAACCTCCTACGAGCAGTACTTC.

The DNA of the CDR3 is TGTGCCAGCAGCCCCCTACGGGCGGGAGGGCCAGGTGAGCAGTTCTTC. It translates to CASSPLRAGGPGEQFF. J is TRBJ2-1 and V is TRBV14, with 9 bases identical to TRBD2. Trimming removed 4 bases from V and 9 bases from J; junction bases left unmatched: 13. This CDR3 is built from 16 residues. Germline CDR1 is SGHDN and CDR2 is FVKESK.

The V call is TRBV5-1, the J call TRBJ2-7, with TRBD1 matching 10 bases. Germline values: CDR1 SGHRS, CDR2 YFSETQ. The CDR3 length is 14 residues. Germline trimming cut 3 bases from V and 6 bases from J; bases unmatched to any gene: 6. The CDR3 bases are TGCGCCAGCAGCTATGGGACAGGGGAACGCGAGCAGTACTTC. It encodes CASSYGTGEREQYF.

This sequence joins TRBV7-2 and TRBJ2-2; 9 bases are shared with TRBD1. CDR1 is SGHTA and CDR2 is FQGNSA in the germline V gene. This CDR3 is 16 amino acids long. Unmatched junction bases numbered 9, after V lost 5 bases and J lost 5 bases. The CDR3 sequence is CASSLGQGPSTGELFF. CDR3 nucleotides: TGTGCCAGCAGCCTCGGACAGGGGCCTTCGACCGGGGAGCTGTTTTTT.

In DNA, the CDR3 is TGTGCCAGCAGCCAAGAGGGGGTGGGGGAGCAGTTCTTC. Translating it yields CASSQEGVGEQFF. This sequence joins TRBV3-1 and TRBJ2-1, with D perhaps given as TRBD1 or TRBD2 (5 bases each). Germline assignment: CDR1 LGHDT and CDR2 YNNKEL (reference sequence). This CDR3 spans 13 amino acids. The V end was cut by 0 bases, the J end by 10 bases, with 10 bases between.

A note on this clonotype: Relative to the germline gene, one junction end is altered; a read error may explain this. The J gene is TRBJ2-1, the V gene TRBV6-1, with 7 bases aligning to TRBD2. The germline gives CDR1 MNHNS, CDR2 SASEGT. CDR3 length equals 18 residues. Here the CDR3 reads CAISEAPRPGLRYNEQFF. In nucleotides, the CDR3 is TGTGCCATCAGTGAAGCACCAAGACCGGGACTAAGGTACAATGAGCAGTTCTTC.

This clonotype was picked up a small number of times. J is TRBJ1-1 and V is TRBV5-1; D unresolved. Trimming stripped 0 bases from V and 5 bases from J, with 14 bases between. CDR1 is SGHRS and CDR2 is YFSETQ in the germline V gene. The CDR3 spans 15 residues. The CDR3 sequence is CASSLAIGRNTEAFF. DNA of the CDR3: TGCGCCAGCAGCTTGGCTATAGGGAGGAATACTGAAGCTTTCTTT. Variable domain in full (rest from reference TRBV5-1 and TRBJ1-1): KAGVTQTPRYLIKTRGQQVTLSCSPISGHRSVSWYQQTPGQGLQFLFEYFSETQRNKGNFPGRFSGRQFSNSRSEMNVSTLELGDSALYLCASSLAIGRNTEAFFGQGTRLTVV.

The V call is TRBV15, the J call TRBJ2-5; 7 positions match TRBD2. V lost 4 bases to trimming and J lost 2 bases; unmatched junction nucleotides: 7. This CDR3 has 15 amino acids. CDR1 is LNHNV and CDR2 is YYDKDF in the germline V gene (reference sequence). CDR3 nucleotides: TGTGCCACCAGCACATACGCAGCGGGACAAGAGACCCAGTACTTC. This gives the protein CATSTYAAGQETQYF.

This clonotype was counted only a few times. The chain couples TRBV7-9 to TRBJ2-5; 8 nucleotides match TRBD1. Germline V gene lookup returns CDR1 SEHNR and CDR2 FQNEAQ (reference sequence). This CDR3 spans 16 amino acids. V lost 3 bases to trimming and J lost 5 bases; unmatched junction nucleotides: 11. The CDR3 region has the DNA TGTGCCAGCAGCTTTCGCCCCGCAGGGGGCGTGGAGACCCAGTACTTC. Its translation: CASSFRPAGGVETQYF.

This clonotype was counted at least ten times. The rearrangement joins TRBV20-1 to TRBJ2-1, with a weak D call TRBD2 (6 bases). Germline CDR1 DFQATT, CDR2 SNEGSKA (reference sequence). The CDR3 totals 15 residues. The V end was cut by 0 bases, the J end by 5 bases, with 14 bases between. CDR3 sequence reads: CSARDPEGPHNEQFF. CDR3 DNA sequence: TGCAGTGCTAGAGATCCGGAGGGCCCCCACAATGAGCAGTTCTTC.

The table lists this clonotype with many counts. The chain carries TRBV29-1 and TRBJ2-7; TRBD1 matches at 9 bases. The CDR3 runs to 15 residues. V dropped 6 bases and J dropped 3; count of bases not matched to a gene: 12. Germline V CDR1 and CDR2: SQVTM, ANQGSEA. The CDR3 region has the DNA TGCAGCGTACATACAGGGGGCGGGAGATACTACGAGCAGTACTTC. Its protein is CSVHTGGGRYYEQYF.

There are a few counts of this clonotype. The chain's CDR3 is CASSPPEGWTDTQYF. In DNA form, the CDR3 reads TGTGCCAGCTCACCACCGGAGGGATGGACGGATACGCAGTATTTT. The rearrangement uses TRBV18 and TRBJ2-3; perhaps TRBD2 as D (6 bases). Looked up from germline, CDR1 is KGHSH and CDR2 is LQKENI. V was clipped by 0 bases and J by 6 bases, with 13 bases between them. The CDR3 covers 15 residues.

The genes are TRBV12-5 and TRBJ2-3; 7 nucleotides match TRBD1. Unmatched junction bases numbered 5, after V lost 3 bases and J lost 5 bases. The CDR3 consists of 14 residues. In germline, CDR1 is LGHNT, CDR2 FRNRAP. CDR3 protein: CASGFPGQQDTQYF. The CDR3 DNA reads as TGTGCTAGTGGTTTCCCGGGACAGCAAGATACGCAGTATTTT.

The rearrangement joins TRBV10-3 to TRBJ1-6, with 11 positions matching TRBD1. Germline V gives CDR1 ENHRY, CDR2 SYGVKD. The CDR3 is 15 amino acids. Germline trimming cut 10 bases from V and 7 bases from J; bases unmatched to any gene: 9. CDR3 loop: CASWDRGNPNSPLHF. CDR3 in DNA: TGTGCCAGTTGGGACAGGGGGAATCCAAATTCACCCCTCCACTTT.

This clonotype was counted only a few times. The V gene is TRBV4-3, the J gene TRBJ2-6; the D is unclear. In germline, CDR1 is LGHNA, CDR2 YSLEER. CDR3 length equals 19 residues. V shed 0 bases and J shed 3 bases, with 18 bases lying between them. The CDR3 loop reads CASSQDPPDLRNGANVLTF. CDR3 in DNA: TGCGCCAGCAGCCAAGATCCACCAGACCTGAGGAATGGGGCCAACGTCCTGACTTTC.

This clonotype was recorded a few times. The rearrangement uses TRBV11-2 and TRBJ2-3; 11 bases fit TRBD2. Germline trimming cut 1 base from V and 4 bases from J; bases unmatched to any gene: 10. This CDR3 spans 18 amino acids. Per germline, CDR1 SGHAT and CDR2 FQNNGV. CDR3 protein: CASSLGLAGPLGADTQYF. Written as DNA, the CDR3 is TGTGCCAGCAGCTTAGGACTAGCGGGACCACTTGGGGCAGATACGCAGTATTTT.

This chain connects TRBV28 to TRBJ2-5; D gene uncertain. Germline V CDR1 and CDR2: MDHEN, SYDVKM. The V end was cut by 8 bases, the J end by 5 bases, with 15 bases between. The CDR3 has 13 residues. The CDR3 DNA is TGTGCCAGCGGACCACAGAGCCGGGAGACCCAGTACTTC. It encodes CASGPQSRETQYF.

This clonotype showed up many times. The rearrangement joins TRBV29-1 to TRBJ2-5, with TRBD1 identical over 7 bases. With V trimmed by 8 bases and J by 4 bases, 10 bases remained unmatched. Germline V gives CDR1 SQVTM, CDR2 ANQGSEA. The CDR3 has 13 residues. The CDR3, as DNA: TGCAGCATCCGAGGGGGCGCGGGAGAGACCCAGTACTTC. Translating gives CSIRGGAGETQYF.

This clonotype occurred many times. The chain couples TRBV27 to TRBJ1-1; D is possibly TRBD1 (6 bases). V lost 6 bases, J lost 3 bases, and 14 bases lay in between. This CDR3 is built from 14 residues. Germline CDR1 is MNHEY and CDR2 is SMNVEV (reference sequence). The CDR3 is CASRLFGGHTEAFF. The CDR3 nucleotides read TGTGCCAGCAGGCTCTTTGGGGGCCACACTGAAGCTTTCTTT.

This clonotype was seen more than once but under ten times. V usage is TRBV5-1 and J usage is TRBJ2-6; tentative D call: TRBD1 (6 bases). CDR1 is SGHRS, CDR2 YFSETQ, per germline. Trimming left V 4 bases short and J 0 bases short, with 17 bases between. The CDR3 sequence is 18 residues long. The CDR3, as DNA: TGCGCCAGCAGCCCCCTGGGACATCTGCGCTCTGGGGCCAACGTCCTGACTTTC. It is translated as CASSPLGHLRSGANVLTF.

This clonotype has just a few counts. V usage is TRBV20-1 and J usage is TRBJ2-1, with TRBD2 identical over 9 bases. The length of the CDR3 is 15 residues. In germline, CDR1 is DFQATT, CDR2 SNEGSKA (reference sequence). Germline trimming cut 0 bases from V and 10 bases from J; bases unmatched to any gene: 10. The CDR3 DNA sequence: TGCAGTGCTAGAGATCGAATAGCGGGAGTTCGGGAGCAGTTCTTC. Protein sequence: CSARDRIAGVREQFF.

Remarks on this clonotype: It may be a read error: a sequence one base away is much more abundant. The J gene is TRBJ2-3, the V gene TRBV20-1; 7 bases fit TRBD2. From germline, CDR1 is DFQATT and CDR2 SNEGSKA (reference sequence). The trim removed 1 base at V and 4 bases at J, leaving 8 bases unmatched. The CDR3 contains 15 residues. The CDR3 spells CSARAIREGADTQYF. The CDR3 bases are TGCAGTGCTAGAGCGATAAGGGAGGGCGCAGATACGCAGTATTTT.

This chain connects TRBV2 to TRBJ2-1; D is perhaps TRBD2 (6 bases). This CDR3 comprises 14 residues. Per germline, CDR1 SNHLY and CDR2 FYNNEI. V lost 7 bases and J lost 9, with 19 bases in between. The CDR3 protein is CASKATRGFSEQFF. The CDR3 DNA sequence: TGTGCCAGCAAGGCGACGCGGGGTTTCAGTGAGCAGTTCTTC.

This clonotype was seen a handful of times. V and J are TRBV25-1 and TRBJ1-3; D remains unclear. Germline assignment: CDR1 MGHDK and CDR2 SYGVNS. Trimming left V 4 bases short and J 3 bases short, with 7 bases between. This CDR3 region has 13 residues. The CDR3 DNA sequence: TGTGCCAGCAGTGGACCAGGTGGAAACACCATATATTTT. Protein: CASSGPGGNTIYF.

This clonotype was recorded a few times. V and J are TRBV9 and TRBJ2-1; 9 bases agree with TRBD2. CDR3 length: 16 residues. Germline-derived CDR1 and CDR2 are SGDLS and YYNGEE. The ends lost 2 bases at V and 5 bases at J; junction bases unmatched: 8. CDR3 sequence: CASSVGVGLAHNEQFF. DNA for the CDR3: TGTGCCAGCAGCGTCGGGGTGGGACTAGCCCACAATGAGCAGTTCTTC.

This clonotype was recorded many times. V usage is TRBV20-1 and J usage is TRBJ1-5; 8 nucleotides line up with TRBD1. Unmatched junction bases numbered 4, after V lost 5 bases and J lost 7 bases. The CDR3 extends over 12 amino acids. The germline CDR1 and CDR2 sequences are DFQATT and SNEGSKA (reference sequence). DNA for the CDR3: TGCAGTGCTGGCCGGACAGGGCAGCCCCAGCATTTT. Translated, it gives CSAGRTGQPQHF.

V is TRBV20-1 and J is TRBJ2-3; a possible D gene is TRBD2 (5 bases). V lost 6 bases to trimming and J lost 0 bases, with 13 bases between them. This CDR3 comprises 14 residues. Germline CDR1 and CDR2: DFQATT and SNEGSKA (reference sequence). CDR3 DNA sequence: TGCAGTGCCTACGGGGATACTAGCACAGATACGCAGTATTTT. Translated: CSAYGDTSTDTQYF.

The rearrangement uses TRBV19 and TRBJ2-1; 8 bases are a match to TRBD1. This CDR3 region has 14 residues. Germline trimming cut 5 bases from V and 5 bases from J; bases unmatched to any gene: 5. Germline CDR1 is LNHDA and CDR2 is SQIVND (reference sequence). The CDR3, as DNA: TGTGCCAGTAGTCCCCTGGACAGGGACAATGAGCAGTTCTTC. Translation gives CASSPLDRDNEQFF.